Listed here is a single T cell receptor beta chain. What it binds is not known. This entry belongs to a study of cytotoxic CD8 clonotypes in ibrutinib-treated CLL. Study-level background: Of the patients, 10 to 12 were relapsed/refractory, over 14 treatment-naive and about 17 IGHV unmutated.

Deep sequencing aimed at 1 in 200,000 to 1 in 1 million T cells' resolution. Profiling relied on immunoSEQ multiplex PCR, and the TCRdb table lists in-frame clones only, not all of them. The data contain approximately 32,000 clones, about 50% of them singletons. J lost 0 bases, V lost 5 bases, and 7 bases had no gene match. CDR3 length: 15 amino acids. The germline gives CDR1 WSHSY, CDR2 SAAADI. Whole-study results and caveats: Different sampling times were used for sustained-remission and progressing patients. Public clonotypes were seen rarely and were contracted or stable on treatment.

The source material was PBMCs, sampled before ibrutinib treatment. The clonotype was recovered from a human donor with chronic lymphocytic leukemia. V is TRBV10-2 and J is TRBJ2-7, with TRBD2 matching 7 bases. In DNA form, the CDR3 reads TGCGCCAGCAGTAATCCGGGACTATCCTCCTACGAGCAGTACTTC. Its protein is CASSNPGLSSYEQYF.